This TCR beta chain was found in a study of cytomegalovirus exposure and HLA in healthy donors. Findings and limits, study-wide: Reportedly, HLA-A and HLA-B alleles of most subjects were accurately predicted from TCR beta. Most sequenced TCRs were rare (though some public TCRs occurred in many donors).

Germline CDR1 and CDR2: SGHAT and FQNNGV. V lost 4 bases and J 7 bases, leaving 14 bases between the germline ends. CDR3 length: 14 amino acids. A multiplex PCR was run with 60 Vbeta primers and 13 Jbeta primers. The assay was immunoSEQ multiplex PCR, and TCRdb's table has in-frame clones only and misses some. This sample has some 140,000 clones; 60% to 80% occur once, and the top ten carry roughly 0.87%. Points on this clone: The antigen is undetermined.

The V call is TRBV11-2, the J call TRBJ1-3; no reliable D call. The TCR originated in a young man in good health and CMV-seronegative. The sequenced sample consisted of PBMCs. CDR3 bases: TGTGCCAGCAGCTCCTGGTCCCTCACTAACACCATATATTTT. This encodes CASSSWSLTNTIYF.